The 9 T cell receptor beta chains presented below share a single source sample, sequenced in a study of blood T cell repertoires in COVID-19 (dated by TCRdb to 2020 to 2022). Libraries were prepared through the immunoSEQ multiplex PCR assay. TCRdb took this table from immuneACCESS and kept in-frame rearrangements with V and J called. Such tables lack part of the clones; where checked against another copy, unresolved V genes explain under half of the gap, and the rest is unexplained. Counted in this sample were nearly 250,000 clones; just under 85% of them appeared once. The ten largest clones add up to around 2% of the sample. The sample taken for sequencing was peripheral blood. Every receptor here comes from a woman over 75 with acute or convalescent COVID-19.

The rearrangement joins TRBV5-4 to TRBJ2-3; the D is unclear. Germline V gives CDR1 SGHNT, CDR2 YYREEE (reference sequence). This CDR3 is 15 amino acids long. The germline V and J ends were trimmed by 1 base and 0 bases, with 9 bases remaining between them. The CDR3 coding sequence is TGTGCCAGCAGCTTGAGGCTGGGCAGCACAGATACGCAGTATTTT. This translates into CASSLRLGSTDTQYF.

The V call is TRBV19, the J call TRBJ2-1; tentatively, D is TRBD1 (7 bases). Trimming pared 6 bases from V and 4 bases from J, leaving 16 bases between. The CDR3 spans 15 residues. Germline CDR1 reads LNHDA; CDR2 reads SQIVND (reference sequence). CDR3 bases: TGTGCCAGTAGCCGGCGGGGACAGATATACAATGAGCAGTTCTTC. Amino acids: CASSRRGQIYNEQFF. The variable domain in full, completed from reference TRBV19 and TRBJ2-1, reads DGGITQSPKYLFRKEGQNVTLSCEQNLNHDAMYWYRQDPGQGLRLIYYSQIVNDFQKGDIAEGYSVSREKKESFPLTVTSAQKNPTAFYLCASSRRGQIYNEQFFGPGTRLTVL.

This clone was counted only a few times. The chain is built from TRBV2 and TRBJ1-4; 10 bases are a match to TRBD1. Germline V gene sequence: CDR1 SNHLY, CDR2 FYNNEI. The CDR3 is made up of 15 amino acids. Unmatched junction bases numbered 9, after V lost 8 bases and J lost 6 bases. CDR3: CASRRQGAQDEKLFF. The CDR3, as DNA: TGTGCCAGCCGAAGACAGGGGGCGCAGGATGAAAAACTGTTTTTT.

The chain couples TRBV28 to TRBJ1-1; 11 bases line up with TRBD1. The CDR3 is 17 residues long. Germline trimming cut 1 base from V and 3 bases from J; bases unmatched to any gene: 7. Germline loops: CDR1 MDHEN, CDR2 SYDVKM. CDR3 nucleotides: TGTGCCAGCAGTTTATTGGGGACAGGGGGTAGGGACACTGAAGCTTTCTTT. As protein: CASSLLGTGGRDTEAFF.

V gene TRBV5-5 combines with J gene TRBJ2-5; 7 bases match TRBD1. In germline, CDR1 is SGHKS, CDR2 YYEKEE (reference sequence). The CDR3 is made up of 16 amino acids. V trimming: 4 bases; J trimming: 2 bases; junction bases outside the gene matches: 11. The CDR3 is CASSNSPQGKQETQYF. The CDR3, as DNA: TGTGCCAGCAGCAACTCCCCACAGGGGAAACAAGAGACCCAGTACTTC. Together with reference TRBV5-5 and TRBJ2-5, the CDR3 gives the full variable domain: DAGVTQSPTHLIKTRGQQVTLRCSPISGHKSVSWYQQVLGQGPQFIFQYYEKEERGRGNFPDRFSARQFPNYSSELNVNALLLGDSALYLCASSNSPQGKQETQYFGPGTRLLVL.

The chain uses TRBV11-2 and TRBJ1-2, with D hard to call. Germline CDR1 and CDR2: SGHAT and FQNNGV. CDR3 size: 14 residues. The V end was cut by 7 bases, the J end by 4 bases, with 16 bases between. CDR3 bases: TGTGCCAGCACCCTGGAGGCAGGCCCCTATGGCTACACCTTC. Its translation: CASTLEAGPYGYTF. Complete variable domain (other parts from reference TRBV11-2 and TRBJ1-2): EAGVAQSPRYKIIEKRQSVAFWCNPISGHATLYWYQQILGQGPKLLIQFQNNGVVDDSQLPKDRFSAERLKGVDSTLKIQPAKLEDSAVYLCASTLEAGPYGYTFGSGTRLTVV.

The chain combines TRBV9 with TRBJ1-6; unclear D gene. Looked up from germline, CDR1 is SGDLS and CDR2 is YYNGEE. V lost 2 bases and J lost 7, with 7 bases in between. This CDR3 spans 13 amino acids. The CDR3 DNA reads TGTGCCAGCAGCGTTGGGAGAAATTCACCCCTCCACTTT. It codes for CASSVGRNSPLHF.

The CDR3 DNA follows: TGCGCCAGCAGCTCCTACACTGAAGCTTTCTTT. It specifies CASSSYTEAFF. J is TRBJ1-1 and V is TRBV5-1; no reliable D call. CDR1 and CDR2 from the germline V gene are SGHRS and YFSETQ. V lost 3 bases, J lost 3 bases, and 3 bases lay in between. The CDR3 sequence is 11 residues long. Based on the CDR3 plus reference TRBV5-1 and TRBJ1-1, the full variable domain is KAGVTQTPRYLIKTRGQQVTLSCSPISGHRSVSWYQQTPGQGLQFLFEYFSETQRNKGNFPGRFSGRQFSNSRSEMNVSTLELGDSALYLCASSSYTEAFFGQGTRLTVV.

The J gene is TRBJ2-1, the V gene TRBV6-2 or TRBV6-3; TRBD2 matches 10 bases. The V segment lost 5 bases and the J segment 6 bases; nucleotides outside the gene matches: 10. This CDR3 region has 16 residues. Germline CDR1 is MNHEY and CDR2 is SVGEGT. The CDR3 DNA reads TGTGCCAGCAGTCCCCTAGCGGGAGCCCTCTCCAATGAGCAGTTCTTC. Translated: CASSPLAGALSNEQFF.